Below, 20 T cell receptor beta chains from the same sample are listed, as sequenced in a study of early T cells in non-severe SARS-CoV-2 infection. Via MiXCR, TCRdb re-called the 5' RACE reads, giving one row per CDR3 protein. The data hold some 96,000 distinct CDR3 sequences, with around 10% observed a single time. The sequenced sample was whole blood, obtained at baseline. These receptors were obtained from an adult who was a healthcare worker with PCR-confirmed SARS-CoV-2 infection or an uninfected control (not recorded which).

There are a few counts of this clonotype. CDR3 protein: CASSRGTTTYGYTF. CDR3 coding DNA: TGTGCCAGCAGTCGTGGGACAACAACCTATGGCTACACCTTC. The V call is TRBV5-8, the J call TRBJ1-2, with TRBD1 as a possible D gene (6 bases). Trimming removed 5 bases from V and 4 bases from J, with 15 bases in between. Germline CDR1 SGHTS, CDR2 YDEGEE. CDR3 length: 14 amino acids.

This clonotype counts as medium-sized. The chain combines TRBV27 with TRBJ2-2, with 8 bases lining up with TRBD1. CDR3 length: 15 amino acids. J was trimmed by 4 bases and V by 7 bases; bases with no gene match: 8. Germline assignment: CDR1 MNHEY and CDR2 SMNVEV (reference sequence). Here the CDR3 DNA reads TGTGCCAGCAAACTTACAGGGGGAGGCACCGGGGAGCTGTTTTTT. Residues: CASKLTGGGTGELFF.

There are many counts of this clonotype. The chain is built from TRBV10-1 and TRBJ2-1, with no clear D. Germline V gene sequence: CDR1 WNHNN, CDR2 SYGVQD (reference sequence). The V end lost 3 bases, the J end lost 8 bases, and 14 bases lay between the germline ends. There are 14 residues in the CDR3. CDR3 sequence (DNA): TGCGCCAGCAGTGACCCCGGCCAGGACGATGAGCAGTTCTTC. Translated, it gives CASSDPGQDDEQFF.

In its sample, this clonotype was seen a few times. The rearrangement joins TRBV7-9 to TRBJ2-1; possible D gene TRBD1, 6 bases. V lost 5 bases to trimming and J lost 10 bases, with 12 bases between them. CDR1 and CDR2 from the germline V gene are SEHNR and FQNEAQ (reference sequence). This CDR3 has 12 amino acids. The CDR3 loop is CASSTRDMEQFF. Written as DNA, the CDR3 is TGTGCCAGCAGCACACGGGACATGGAGCAGTTCTTC. Together with reference TRBV7-9 and TRBJ2-1, the CDR3 gives the full variable domain: DTGVSQNPRHKITKRGQNVTFRCDPISEHNRLYWYRQTLGQGPEFLTYFQNEAQLEKSRLLSDRFSAERPKGSFSTLEIQRTEQGDSAMYLCASSTRDMEQFFGPGTRLTVL.

Many counts were recorded for this clonotype. The chain recombines TRBV7-6 with TRBJ2-5; 8 bases fit TRBD2. The CDR3 is made up of 14 amino acids. The germline V gene has CDR1 SGHVS and CDR2 FNYEAQ. With 4 bases clipped from V and 5 bases from J, the junction kept 6 bases outside the gene matches. CDR3 sequence: CASSSGGYEETQYF. CDR3 DNA: TGTGCCAGCAGCTCGGGGGGGTACGAGGAGACCCAGTACTTC.

This clonotype was recorded many times. The chain is built from TRBV7-2 and TRBJ2-7; D gene ambiguous. CDR3 length equals 15 residues. The V and J ends lost 1 base and 2 bases respectively, with 12 bases between them. Germline values: CDR1 SGHTA, CDR2 FQGNSA. The CDR3 DNA reads as TGTGCCAGCAGCTTAGGTCCAGGCTCGGCCTACGAGCAGTACTTC. Translating gives CASSLGPGSAYEQYF.

The gene calls are TRBV6-1 and TRBJ2-3, with 13 bases aligning to TRBD2. V shed 8 bases, J shed 6 bases, and the junction held 2 bases outside the gene matches. Germline CDR1 is MNHNS and CDR2 is SASEGT. CDR3 length equals 13 residues. CDR3 amino acids: CASGGLAGDTQYF. The CDR3 DNA reads TGTGCCAGCGGGGGACTAGCGGGGGATACGCAGTATTTT.

This clonotype has ten or more counts. The rearrangement joins TRBV24-1 to TRBJ2-5; 7 bases are shared with TRBD1. Per the germline V gene, CDR1 is KGHDR and CDR2 is SFDVKD. The CDR3 sequence is 15 residues long. Trimming took 3 bases from V and 1 from J; bases not matched to a gene: 4. CDR3 residues: CATSDPGTAQETQYF. The CDR3, as DNA: TGTGCCACCAGTGATCCCGGGACAGCCCAAGAGACCCAGTACTTC.

V gene TRBV19 combines with J gene TRBJ1-2; D perhaps matches TRBD1 (6 bases). This CDR3 region has 12 residues. Trimming left V 5 bases short and J 7 bases short, with 11 bases between. Germline assignment: CDR1 LNHDA and CDR2 SQIVND (reference sequence). The CDR3 DNA reads as TGTGCCAGTAGTTCAGGGGTAGGTGGCTACACCTTC. This translates into CASSSGVGGYTF.

This clonotype was observed a handful of times. The chain carries TRBV2 and TRBJ1-1; perhaps TRBD1 as D (5 bases). Between the trimmed V and J ends, which lost 4 bases and 1 base, there was a span of 19 bases. The CDR3 sequence is 17 residues long. Germline V gene data show CDR1 as SNHLY and CDR2 as FYNNEI. CDR3 amino acids: CASSGGREDKTNTEAFF. The CDR3 DNA sequence: TGTGCCAGCAGTGGCGGTCGTGAGGACAAGACGAACACTGAAGCTTTCTTT.

This clonotype was counted ten times or more. This chain links TRBV5-4 with TRBJ2-1; maybe TRBD1 (6 bases). CDR1 is SGHNT and CDR2 is YYREEE in the germline V gene (reference sequence). This CDR3 has 15 residues. Trimming stripped 4 bases from V and 0 bases from J, with 11 bases between. CDR3 sequence (DNA): TGTGCCAGCAGCCAGGACAGCAGCTCCTACAATGAGCAGTTCTTC. Protein product: CASSQDSSSYNEQFF. The full variable domain, completed using reference TRBV5-4 and TRBJ2-1, is ETGVTQSPTHLIKTRGQQVTLRCSSQSGHNTVSWYQQALGQGPQFIFQYYREEENGRGNFPPRFSGLQFPNYSSELNVNALELDDSALYLCASSQDSSSYNEQFFGPGTRLTVL.

This clonotype has at least ten counts. This sequence joins TRBV12-3 or TRBV12-4 and TRBJ2-3, with D unclear. V was pared by 3 bases and J by 6 bases, with 4 bases between. This CDR3 spans 11 amino acids. DNA of the CDR3: TGTGCCAGCAGTTTTCCCGATACGCAGTATTTT. It specifies CASSFPDTQYF.

This clonotype was observed a handful of times. This chain uses TRBV30 with TRBJ2-7; 7 bases fit TRBD1. CDR1 and CDR2 (germline): GTSNPN, SVGIG (reference sequence). Unmatched junction bases numbered 5, after V lost 5 bases and J lost 4 bases. The CDR3 runs 12 residues. The CDR3, as DNA: TGTGCCTGGCGACAGGGCCGGTACGAGCAGTACTTC. It specifies CAWRQGRYEQYF.

This clonotype was found a few times. This chain links TRBV6-6 with TRBJ2-3, with TRBD2 matching over 11 bases. The CDR3 loop spans 17 amino acids. V shed 8 bases, J shed 8 bases, and the junction held 18 bases outside the gene matches. CDR1 is MNHNY and CDR2 is SVGAGI in the germline V gene (reference sequence). The CDR3 DNA sequence: TGTGCCAGCGGTTCCACCCCGAGTAGCGGGAGGGAGGGTACGCAGTATTTT. Protein: CASGSTPSSGREGTQYF.

This clonotype was picked up many times. The J gene is TRBJ1-1, the V gene TRBV27; TRBD1 matches at 8 bases. This CDR3 contains 12 residues. Germline CDR1 and CDR2: MNHEY and SMNVEV (reference sequence). Trimming cost V 6 bases and J 6 bases; bases outside gene matches: 3. CDR3 sequence reads: CASRDRDAEAFF. The CDR3 nucleotides read TGTGCCAGCAGGGACAGGGACGCTGAAGCTTTCTTT.

This clonotype was counted many times. The chain uses TRBV7-9 and TRBJ2-5; a weak D match, TRBD2 (6 bases). V was shortened by 4 bases and J by 4 bases, with 16 bases between the two germline ends. The germline gives CDR1 SEHNR, CDR2 FQNEAQ (reference sequence). The CDR3 spans 15 residues. Here the CDR3 DNA reads TGTGCCAGCAGCTCCCGGACCGGGGGAGGAGAGACCCAGTACTTC. Amino acid sequence: CASSSRTGGGETQYF.

Many counts were recorded for this clonotype. The chain links TRBV5-1 to TRBJ2-1, with TRBD1 matching 7 bases. The CDR3 runs to 14 residues. The trim removed 0 bases at V and 6 bases at J, leaving 3 bases unmatched. Looked up from germline, CDR1 is SGHRS and CDR2 is YFSETQ. CDR3 bases: TGCGCCAGCAGCTTGGGACAGGGCAGCAATGAGCAGTTCTTC. This translates into CASSLGQGSNEQFF.

The chain recombines TRBV6-6 with TRBJ1-1; D might be TRBD1 (6 bases). Germline assignment: CDR1 MNHNY and CDR2 SVGAGI (reference sequence). Trimming removed 2 bases at V and 2 bases at J, with 9 bases between. The CDR3 loop spans 14 amino acids. This chain's CDR3 is CASSYGGSNTEAFF. As DNA, the CDR3 is TGTGCCAGCAGTTACGGGGGCTCAAACACTGAAGCTTTCTTT.

This clonotype was seen ten or more times. For the CDR3, the DNA is TGTGCCAGCAGCCCTAGCGGGAGCTCCTACAATGAGCAGTTCTTC. It codes for CASSPSGSSYNEQFF. J is TRBJ2-1 and V is TRBV7-9, with 10 bases matching TRBD2. Trimming removed 5 bases from V and 0 bases from J; junction bases left unmatched: 1. The CDR3 sequence is 15 residues long. Germline V CDR1 and CDR2: SEHNR, FQNEAQ (reference sequence).

The J gene is TRBJ2-1, the V gene TRBV29-1, with 8 nucleotides matching TRBD1. J was trimmed by 4 bases and V by 6 bases; bases with no gene match: 5. The CDR3 is 13 amino acids. Germline loops: CDR1 SQVTM, CDR2 ANQGSEA. The CDR3 nucleotides are TGCAGCGTCCGAAGGGACAGGTACAATGAGCAGTTCTTC. Translated: CSVRRDRYNEQFF.